This paragraph reports one T cell receptor beta chain. The CDR3 has 14 amino acids. The V end lost 0 bases, the J end lost 4 bases, and 8 bases lay between the germline ends. CDR1 is SGHVS, CDR2 FQNEAQ, per germline. This sample is part of a study of shared clonotypes between healthy human individuals. Genomic DNA, for the unsorted samples, came from 80 million to 100 million PBMCs. The authors' processing: For the immunoSEQ data, sequences were junction-only without quality scores, so filtering differed. TCRdb's copy holds only in-frame clones and misses some; the assay was immunoSEQ multiplex PCR. D and trimming were read from the DNA, whereas the V and J calls and clone size are those reported in that table. Among about 490,000 clones, over 60% were seen once, and the ten largest hold over 10%.

The sequenced sample consisted of PBMCs. V gene TRBV7-8 combines with J gene TRBJ2-3; possible D gene TRBD2, 6 bases. The TCR sequence derives from a middle-aged woman in good health. Some clones in this sample may be carry-over from other donors' samples. The CDR3 coding sequence is TGTGCCAGCAGCTTAGCGGGAGGCGCAGATACGCAGTATTTT. It is translated as CASSLAGGADTQYF.